What follows are 4 T cell receptor beta chains derived from one specimen sequenced in a study of T cell repertoires in cytomegalovirus infection. Antigens for these TCRs are unknown. TCRdb processed the reads anew with MiXCR; each CDR3 protein has one entry. Among approximately 1,000,000 distinct CDR3 sequences, approximately 31% were seen once, and the ten largest hold over 12%. Specimen: cultured CD8+ T cells from PBMCs, collected from culture after CMV antigen stimulation. The receptors were gathered from a human donor in good health (CMV status not recorded). Some clones in this sample may be carry-over from other donors' samples.

A word on this clonotype: The junction does not match germline at one end; this may be a read error. V gene TRBV7-6 combines with J gene TRBJ1-6; D gene ambiguous. Germline lookup yields CDR1 SGHVS and CDR2 FNYEAQ. The CDR3 consists of 16 residues. The DNA for the CDR3 is TGTGCCAGCAGCATCTCTTTGGGGTCCAGTAATTCACTCCTCCACTTT. It yields the protein CASSISLGSSNSLLHF.

This clonotype turned up a few times. The J gene is TRBJ1-2, the V gene TRBV7-8; 9 bases line up with TRBD1. The CDR3 runs 15 residues. Germline values: CDR1 SGHVS, CDR2 FQNEAQ. V shed 5 bases, J shed 2 bases, and the junction held 6 bases outside the gene matches. CDR3 in DNA: TGTGCCAGCAGCGCAGCCGGGACAGGGAACTATGGCTACACCTTC. This gives the protein CASSAAGTGNYGYTF. The variable domain in full, completed from reference TRBV7-8 and TRBJ1-2, reads GAGVSQSPRYKVAKRGQDVALRCDPISGHVSLFWYQQALGQGPEFLTYFQNEAQLDKSGLPSDRFFAERPEGSVSTLKIQRTQQEDSAVYLCASSAAGTGNYGYTFGSGTRLTVV.

There are many counts of this clonotype. The chain uses TRBV7-9 and TRBJ2-3; D is ambiguous. This CDR3 has 15 residues. Germline-derived CDR1 and CDR2 are SEHNR and FQNEAQ (reference sequence). V lost 5 bases and J lost 6, with 18 bases in between. The CDR3 is CASSPSLGRKDTQYF. DNA of the CDR3: TGTGCCAGCAGCCCATCTCTGGGCCGCAAGGATACGCAGTATTTT.

This clonotype was detected only a few times. The J gene is TRBJ2-7, the V gene TRBV19, with D tentatively TRBD2 (5 bases). CDR3 length: 13 residues. V was cut by 4 bases and J by 7 bases, with 14 bases left in between. Germline values: CDR1 LNHDA, CDR2 SQIVND (reference sequence). The CDR3 DNA sequence: TGTGCCAGTAGTAATTCGGCCGGGGAAGAGCAGTACTTC. This gives the protein CASSNSAGEEQYF.